These 32 T cell receptor beta chains share one sample of origin, sequenced in a study of Tregs in tolerant kidney transplant recipients. Measured with immunoSEQ multiplex PCR; TCRdb has only the in-frame clones, and not every one. The repertoire table contains about 30,000 clones. Sample: CD8+ T cells from blood, taken before the transplant. Receptors originate from a human donor who received a combined kidney and bone marrow transplant.

To note about this clone: The observed sequence ends 3 residues before the CDR3 terminus, with the missing tail filled in from the germline J gene. This chain links TRBV20-1 with TRBJ2-7, with D maybe TRBD1 (5 bases). Looked up from germline, CDR1 is DFQATT and CDR2 is SNEGSKA (reference sequence). The CDR3 contains 12 residues. V lost 5 bases and J lost 2, with 10 bases in between. The sequenced CDR3 bases are TGCAGTGCTTCCCTGGACACCTACGAG. It yields the protein CSASLDTYE. Given in full, the CDR3 is CSASLDTYEQYF.

Notes on this clone: The read is 3 residues too short to cover the CDR3 end, so that end is filled in from the germline J gene. The chain employs TRBV20-1 and TRBJ2-7; TRBD2 matches at 14 bases. Germline loops: CDR1 DFQATT, CDR2 SNEGSKA (reference sequence). Trimming cost V 1 base and J 3 bases; bases outside gene matches: 5. The CDR3 loop spans 16 amino acids. CDR3 loop: CSARATGTSGSYEQYF. The DNA read from the CDR3 is TGCAGTGCTAGAGCCACCGGGACTAGCGGGAGCTACGAG.

Notes on this clone: Read sequence stops 3 residues before the CDR3 end, and the germline J gene provides the missing end. This chain connects TRBV19 to TRBJ2-7; TRBD1 matches at 7 bases. The germline gives CDR1 LNHDA, CDR2 SQIVND (reference sequence). V lost 8 bases and J lost 0; bases outside the gene matches: 4. The CDR3 contains 13 residues. The sequenced CDR3 bases are TGTGCCAGTGCTACAGGGGCCTCCTACGAG. Translated, it gives CASATGASYE. The CDR3 as a whole reads CASATGASYEQYF.

Comment on this clone: The read ends 3 residues shy of where the CDR3 ends; the end is completed using the germline J gene. V gene TRBV4-2 combines with J gene TRBJ1-1, with D possibly TRBD1 on 6 matching bases. CDR3 length: 15 residues. V lost 4 bases and J 2 bases, leaving 14 bases between the germline ends. The germline CDR1 and CDR2 sequences are LGHNA and YNFKEQ. The sequenced CDR3 bases are TGTGCCAGCAGCCTAATCCAACAGGGTAACACTGAA. Translation: CASSLIQQGNTE. The full CDR3 sequence reads CASSLIQQGNTEAFF.

With respect to this clone: The CDR3 goes on 3 residues after the read ends, and that part is filled in from the germline J gene. This sequence joins TRBV29-1 and TRBJ1-2; 8 nucleotides line up with TRBD1. The CDR3 covers 12 residues. Losses at the gene ends were 4 bases for V and 6 bases for J; bases not matched to a gene: 4. Germline loops: CDR1 SQVTM, CDR2 ANQGSEA. The CDR3 loop reads CSVGTGWDGYTF. The CDR3 DNA, read in part, is TGCAGCGTTGGGACAGGGTGGGATGGC. The full variable domain, with the rest looked up from reference TRBV29-1 and TRBJ1-2, is SAVISQKPSRDICQRGTSLTIQCQVDSQVTMMFWYRQQPGQSLTLIATANQGSEATYESGFVIDKFPISRPNLTFSTLTVSNMSPEDSSIYLCSVGTGWDGYTFGSGTRLTVV.

Points on this clone: The sequenced fragment ends 3 residues before the CDR3 boundary, so the rest is inferred from the germline J gene. J is TRBJ2-3 and V is TRBV19, with 14 nucleotides matching TRBD2. Germline trimming cut 3 bases from V and 2 bases from J; bases unmatched to any gene: 4. Germline CDR1 and CDR2: LNHDA and SQIVND (reference sequence). This CDR3 region has 17 residues. The CDR3 sequence: CASSIGGLAGATDTQYF. CDR3 DNA, as far as it was read: TGTGCCAGTAGTATTGGGGGACTAGCGGGAGCCACAGATACG.

A note on this clone: The read halts 3 residues ahead of the CDR3 end, with the missing end drawn from the germline J gene. The gene calls are TRBV20-1 and TRBJ2-1; 9 nucleotides align to TRBD2. CDR1 is DFQATT and CDR2 is SNEGSKA in the germline V gene (reference sequence). The CDR3 spans 16 residues. Trimming removed 1 base from V and 7 bases from J; junction bases left unmatched: 11. The CDR3 loop is CSARVWTLAGLNEQFF. The covered CDR3 bases are TGCAGTGCTAGAGTTTGGACCCTAGCGGGACTAAATGAG.

With regard to this clone: Coverage ceases 3 residues before the CDR3 finishes, and the germline J gene fills in the end. The chain is built from TRBV29-1 and TRBJ2-7, with D perhaps assigned TRBD1 or TRBD2 (6 bases each). Trimming pared 4 bases from V and 2 bases from J, leaving 21 bases between. The germline CDR1 and CDR2 sequences are SQVTM and ANQGSEA. The CDR3 totals 16 residues. CDR3 DNA (partial): TGCAGCGTTGGAGGGATGGAAGACAGGAGGGCCTACGAG. This gives the protein CSVGGMEDRRAYE. The complete CDR3 protein is CSVGGMEDRRAYEQYF.

With regard to this clone: The read halts 3 residues ahead of the CDR3 end, with the missing end drawn from the germline J gene. This sequence joins TRBV18 and TRBJ2-1; D is ambiguous. Between the trimmed V and J ends, which lost 4 bases and 4 bases, there was a span of 5 bases. The length of the CDR3 is 12 residues. Germline V gene lookup returns CDR1 KGHSH and CDR2 LQKENI. Incomplete CDR3 DNA: TGTGCCAGCTCACAGCAATACAATGAG. This sequence encodes CASSQQYNE. The entire CDR3 protein reads CASSQQYNEQFF.

Remarks on this clone: Sequencing ends 3 residues short of the CDR3 end; the germline J gene provides the rest. This sequence joins TRBV7-9 and TRBJ1-1, with a possible D match to TRBD1 (6 bases). The V end was cut by 5 bases, the J end by 4 bases, with 11 bases between. CDR1 is SEHNR and CDR2 is FQNEAQ in the germline V gene (reference sequence). The CDR3 has 13 residues. The DNA read from the CDR3 is TGTGCCAGCAGCCCAACAGGGAGCACTGAA. This gives the protein CASSPTGSTE. The complete CDR3 protein is CASSPTGSTEAFF.

With regard to this clone: The read falls 3 residues short of the CDR3 end, and the missing part is taken from the germline J gene. The rearrangement joins TRBV6-1 to TRBJ2-7; D not certain. CDR3 size: 14 residues. V lost 2 bases, J lost 4 bases, and 12 bases lay in between. Germline V gives CDR1 MNHNS, CDR2 SASEGT. The CDR3: CASSEIIGLYEQYF. The sequenced part of the CDR3 DNA is TGTGCCAGCAGTGAAATTATAGGGTTGTACGAG.

Concerning this clone: The sequence runs out 3 residues before the end of the CDR3; the remainder is reconstructed from the germline J gene. V and J are TRBV7-9 and TRBJ2-5, with TRBD2 identical over 11 bases. This CDR3 is built from 15 residues. CDR1 is SEHNR, CDR2 FQNEAQ, per germline (reference sequence). The J segment lost 4 bases and the V segment lost 4 bases, leaving 5 bases of the junction unmatched. The part of the CDR3 DNA that was read is TGTGCCAGCAGCTCGGGACTAGCGGCCCGAGAGACC. The encoded protein is CASSSGLAARET. The CDR3 reads in full as CASSSGLAARETQYF.

This clone counts as large by frequency. The read ends 3 residues early relative to the CDR3; the germline J gene fills the gap. This rearrangement joins TRBV10-3 to TRBJ2-1, with TRBD2 matching over 7 bases. CDR1 and CDR2 (germline): ENHRY, SYGVKD. V lost 6 bases and J lost 5; bases outside the gene matches: 7. CDR3 length equals 14 residues. The CDR3 here is CAIRKTSSDNEQFF. CDR3 bases read: TGTGCCATCAGAAAGACTAGCTCGGACAATGAG.

Of note for this clone: The CDR3 is cut off 3 residues early in the read; its end comes from the germline J gene. The J gene is TRBJ1-2, the V gene TRBV6-2 or TRBV6-3; possible D gene TRBD1, 5 bases. Germline V gene data show CDR1 as MNHEY and CDR2 as SVGEGT. The CDR3 is 11 residues long. CDR3: CAAGLGDSYTF. CDR3 DNA, as far as it was read: TGTGCCGCGGGACTCGGTGATAGC.

Regarding this clone: The CDR3 end falls 3 residues outside the read, so it is completed with the germline J gene. This chain uses TRBV20-1 with TRBJ2-7, with TRBD1 identical over 7 bases. V was pared by 0 bases and J by 4 bases, with 6 bases of the junction left unmatched. There are 14 residues in the CDR3. From germline, CDR1 is DFQATT and CDR2 SNEGSKA (reference sequence). The CDR3 here is CSARDGDSDYEQYF. Partial CDR3 DNA: TGCAGTGCTAGAGATGGGGACAGCGATTACGAG.

Of note for this clone: Read coverage stops 3 residues before the CDR3 terminus; the germline J gene supplies the remainder. V usage is TRBV10-2 and J usage is TRBJ1-1; no firm D call. Deletions cut 3 bases from V and 4 bases from J, with 9 bases between. The germline CDR1 and CDR2 sequences are WSHSY and SAAADI. The CDR3 runs 13 residues. CDR3 in amino acids: CASSDRGGTEAFF. The part of the CDR3 DNA that was read is TGCGCCAGCAGTGATCGAGGTGGCACTGAA.

As to this clone: The read terminates 3 residues before the CDR3 end, so the remaining end is supplied by the germline J gene. The chain combines TRBV28 with TRBJ2-1, with a possible D match to TRBD2 (5 bases). The CDR3 is 17 residues long. Looked up from germline, CDR1 is MDHEN and CDR2 is SYDVKM. Trimming removed 2 bases from V and 6 bases from J, with 20 bases in between. CDR3: CASSLTPAPTGFNEQFF. Partial CDR3 DNA: TGTGCCAGCAGTTTAACCCCGGCCCCCACGGGGTTCAATGAG.

Comment on this clone: The read stops 3 residues short of the end of the CDR3; the missing end is completed from the germline J gene. V is TRBV5-1 and J is TRBJ2-7; 10 bases align to TRBD1. With V trimmed by 2 bases and J by 1 base, 3 bases remained unmatched. The germline V gene has CDR1 SGHRS and CDR2 YFSETQ. The CDR3 is made up of 15 amino acids. The part of the CDR3 DNA that was read is TGCGCCAGCAGCTTCCGGGACAGGGGTTCCTACGAG. Translated, it gives CASSFRDRGSYE. Given in full, the CDR3 is CASSFRDRGSYEQYF.

Worth noting for this clone: The read ends 3 residues shy of where the CDR3 ends; the end is completed using the germline J gene. The V call is TRBV5-1, the J call TRBJ1-6; unclear D gene. V lost 0 bases and J 7 bases, leaving 11 bases between the germline ends. Germline V CDR1 and CDR2: SGHRS, YFSETQ. The CDR3 is made up of 15 amino acids. The CDR3 protein is CASSLGDTPNSPLHF. Incomplete CDR3 DNA: TGCGCCAGCAGCTTGGGAGACACGCCGAATTCACCC.

CDR3 DNA (partial): TGTGCCAGCAGAACATCAGGGATTCAGCCC. This sequence encodes CASRTSGIQP. In full, the CDR3 reads CASRTSGIQPQHF. The gene calls are TRBV12-3 or TRBV12-4 and TRBJ1-5; D is perhaps TRBD1 (5 bases). Sequencing ends 3 residues short of the CDR3 end; the germline J gene provides the rest. The CDR3 has 13 amino acids. Trimming pared 6 bases from V and 6 bases from J, leaving 12 bases between.

A note on this clone: The read gets to within 3 residues of the CDR3 end, and the germline J gene fills in the rest. This rearrangement joins TRBV4-1 to TRBJ2-2, with D possibly TRBD1 on 5 matching bases. V shed 0 bases and J shed 4 bases, with 12 bases lying between them. From germline, CDR1 is MGHRA and CDR2 YSYEKL. This CDR3 is built from 16 residues. The CDR3 is CASSQEAGIGTGELFF. The CDR3 bases that were read are TGCGCCAGCAGCCAAGAGGCAGGGATAGGCACCGGGGAG.

Note on this clone: The CDR3 is cut off 3 residues early in the read; its end comes from the germline J gene. J is TRBJ1-1 and V is TRBV5-1; D may be TRBD1 (6 bases). The ends were cut back, 4 bases at V and 2 bases at J, with 12 bases in the middle. CDR1 is SGHRS, CDR2 YFSETQ, per germline. The CDR3 has 14 residues. Partial CDR3 DNA: TGCGCCAGCAGCCCACAGGGACCCAACACTGAA. As protein: CASSPQGPNTE. The full CDR3 is CASSPQGPNTEAFF.

In the case of this clone: The read ends 3 residues shy of where the CDR3 ends; the end is completed using the germline J gene. V usage is TRBV10-2 and J usage is TRBJ2-5, with 7 positions matching TRBD2. This CDR3 is 14 amino acids long. CDR1 is WSHSY and CDR2 is SAAADI in the germline V gene. V shed 1 base and J 6 bases; nucleotides not matched to a gene: 5. Partial CDR3 DNA: TGCGCCAGCAGTGAGTTCAGACTAGCCAAGACC. The encoded protein is CASSEFRLAKT. The CDR3 as a whole reads CASSEFRLAKTQYF.

About this clone: From the germline J gene comes the end of the CDR3, since the read stops 3 residues before it. The chain is built from TRBV7-9 and TRBJ2-7; possible D gene TRBD1, 7 bases. Germline V gene sequence: CDR1 SEHNR, CDR2 FQNEAQ (reference sequence). The CDR3 spans 14 residues. V lost 5 bases and J 5 bases, leaving 16 bases between the germline ends. Here the CDR3 reads CASSNRGGLNEQYF. The covered CDR3 bases are TGTGCCAGCAGCAACAGGGGAGGACTAAACGAG.

A remark on this clone: The CDR3 end falls 3 residues outside the read, so it is completed with the germline J gene. The chain couples TRBV29-1 to TRBJ2-7; 10 bases align to TRBD2. Trimming removed 1 base from V and 6 bases from J; junction bases left unmatched: 3. The CDR3 has 13 amino acids. CDR1 SQVTM and CDR2 ANQGSEA come from the germline V gene. The CDR3 protein is CSVEGGLASEQYF. The part of the CDR3 DNA that was read is TGCAGCGTTGAAGGGGGACTAGCGAGCGAG.

About this clone: The read falls 3 residues short of the CDR3 end, and the missing part is taken from the germline J gene. This rearrangement joins TRBV18 to TRBJ2-3; D remains ambiguous. The ends were cut back, 3 bases at V and 5 bases at J, with 12 bases in the middle. The germline V gene encodes CDR1 KGHSH and CDR2 LQKENI. The CDR3 extends over 14 amino acids. The CDR3 DNA, read in part, is TGTGCCAGCTCACCTACTCGACTCGGAGATACG. It yields the protein CASSPTRLGDT. The entire CDR3 is CASSPTRLGDTQYF.

As regards this clone: Read data end 3 residues before the CDR3 end; the end is taken from the germline J gene. This chain uses TRBV5-1 with TRBJ2-1, with 10 positions matching TRBD2. Germline V CDR1 and CDR2: SGHRS, YFSETQ. CDR3 size: 15 residues. J lost 7 bases, V lost 0 bases, and 4 bases had no gene match. The CDR3 region is CASSLDQREGNEQFF. CDR3 DNA, as far as it was read: TGCGCCAGCAGCTTGGACCAGCGGGAGGGTAATGAG.

Notes on this clone: The read ends 3 residues shy of where the CDR3 ends; the end is completed using the germline J gene. This sequence joins TRBV6-1 and TRBJ2-7, with no clear D. The CDR3 loop spans 13 amino acids. Trimming pared 4 bases from V and 0 bases from J, leaving 7 bases between. The germline V gene encodes CDR1 MNHNS and CDR2 SASEGT. The CDR3 bases that were read are TGTGCCAGCAGTGGGGCAGGCTCCTACGAG. Its translation is CASSGAGSYE. The whole CDR3 protein reads CASSGAGSYEQYF.

A note on this clone: The read is 3 residues too short to cover the CDR3 end, so that end is filled in from the germline J gene. The chain employs TRBV20-1 and TRBJ1-6; possibly TRBD1 for D (5 bases). Deletions cut 0 bases from V and 9 bases from J, with 15 bases between. Germline assignment: CDR1 DFQATT and CDR2 SNEGSKA (reference sequence). The CDR3 spans 15 residues. The part of the CDR3 DNA that was read is TGCAGTGCTAGAGATGGGATGACCGGGGGTTCACCC. This translates into CSARDGMTGGSP. The entire CDR3 is CSARDGMTGGSPLHF.

With respect to this clone: The read terminates 3 residues before the CDR3 end, so the remaining end is supplied by the germline J gene. The chain is built from TRBV19 and TRBJ2-5; 10 bases match TRBD1. Germline CDR1 reads LNHDA; CDR2 reads SQIVND (reference sequence). The CDR3 is 15 residues long. Trimming removed 6 bases from V and 7 bases from J; junction bases left unmatched: 11. CDR3 residues: CASRPSGQGYGTQYF. The sequenced part of the CDR3 DNA is TGTGCCAGTAGACCGTCGGGACAGGGGTATGGGACC.

Regarding this clone: The CDR3 end falls 3 residues outside the read, so it is completed with the germline J gene. The chain has TRBV6-2 or TRBV6-3 and TRBJ2-7; 7 bases match TRBD2. The germline V gene encodes CDR1 MNHEY and CDR2 SVGEGT. The V gene end was trimmed by 10 bases and the J gene end by 3 bases; junction bases not matched to a gene: 9. The CDR3 is made up of 13 amino acids. The CDR3 bases that were read are TGTGCCACTAGAGACGGGACTAACTACGAG. Protein product: CATRDGTNYE. In full, the CDR3 is CATRDGTNYEQYF.

Notes on this clone: The CDR3 is cut off 3 residues early in the read; its end comes from the germline J gene. The chain uses TRBV20-1 and TRBJ2-2; D might be TRBD2 (7 bases). Germline V gives CDR1 DFQATT, CDR2 SNEGSKA (reference sequence). This CDR3 region has 16 residues. Trimming pared 1 base from V and 5 bases from J, leaving 17 bases between. This CDR3 is CSARGRLAGETGELFF. Partial CDR3 DNA: TGCAGTGCTAGAGGCAGACTAGCAGGGGAGACCGGGGAG.